The 16 T cell receptor beta chains below all came from one sample that was sequenced in a study of blood T cell repertoires in COVID-19 (TCRdb year 2020). Libraries came from the immunoSEQ multiplex PCR assay. TCRdb mirrors the immuneACCESS table, restricted to in-frame sequences. Some clones are absent from its copies; in checked studies, under half trace to an unresolved V gene, and the reason for the others is unknown. In this sample the table shows under 30,000 clones, 87% of which occur a single time. Jointly, the top ten make up approximately 8% of the sample. The sequencing input was peripheral blood. These receptors all stem from a man in his fifties with active COVID-19.

This rearrangement joins TRBV7-9 to TRBJ2-1; 12 bases align to TRBD2. V shed 5 bases and J 6 bases; nucleotides not matched to a gene: 5. Germline V CDR1 and CDR2: SEHNR, FQNEAQ (reference sequence). The CDR3 spans 15 residues. The CDR3 protein is CASSTTSGGINEQFF. The DNA for the CDR3 is TGTGCCAGCAGCACAACTAGCGGGGGGATCAATGAGCAGTTCTTC.

The rearrangement links TRBV18 to TRBJ1-3, with no clear D. Trimming took off 3 bases at V and 2 bases at J, with 5 bases between the two ends. The germline V gene encodes CDR1 KGHSH and CDR2 LQKENI. This CDR3 region has 13 residues. CDR3 loop: CASSPATGNTIYF. CDR3 nucleotides: TGTGCCAGCTCACCTGCGACTGGAAACACCATATATTTT. The full variable domain, completed using reference TRBV18 and TRBJ1-3, is NAGVMQNPRHLVRRRGQEARLRCSPMKGHSHVYWYRQLPEEGLKFMVYLQKENIIDESGMPKERFSAEFPKEGPSILRIQQVVRGDSAAYFCASSPATGNTIYFGEGSWLTVV.

The chain is built from TRBV7-6 and TRBJ2-1; 11 bases align to TRBD2. The V gene end was trimmed by 3 bases and the J gene end by 5 bases; junction bases not matched to a gene: 6. The CDR3 contains 16 residues. Germline V gene sequence: CDR1 SGHVS, CDR2 FNYEAQ. CDR3 region: CASSFLAGGPNNEQFF. The CDR3 region has the DNA TGTGCCAGCAGCTTTTTAGCGGGAGGGCCGAACAATGAGCAGTTCTTC.

This clone was seen only a few times. The gene calls are TRBV7-9 and TRBJ2-7; TRBD2 matches 9 bases. V lost 1 base, J lost 2 bases, and 9 bases stayed unmatched. The CDR3 spans 17 residues. CDR1 is SEHNR and CDR2 is FQNEAQ in the germline V gene (reference sequence). This chain's CDR3 is CASSLGPSGGSPYEQYF. The CDR3 DNA is TGTGCCAGCAGCTTAGGACCCAGCGGGGGGTCCCCCTACGAGCAGTACTTC. The entire variable domain, with the rest obtained from reference TRBV7-9 and TRBJ2-7, is as follows: DTGVSQNPRHKITKRGQNVTFRCDPISEHNRLYWYRQTLGQGPEFLTYFQNEAQLEKSRLLSDRFSAERPKGSFSTLEIQRTEQGDSAMYLCASSLGPSGGSPYEQYFGPGTRLTVT.

The chain carries TRBV11-3 and TRBJ2-7; TRBD2 might be the D (6 bases). V gave up 1 base and J gave up 3 bases, with 13 bases separating them. Germline V CDR1 and CDR2: SGHNT, YENEEA. The CDR3 has 15 residues. The DNA of the CDR3 is TGTGCCAGCAGCTTAGGTCCGGGAGCCCACTACGAGCAGTACTTC. It yields the protein CASSLGPGAHYEQYF.

V is TRBV27 and J is TRBJ1-4; 9 bases are shared with TRBD1. Germline trimming cut 10 bases from V and 17 bases from J; bases unmatched to any gene: 17. There are 13 residues in the CDR3. CDR1 and CDR2 from the germline V gene are MNHEY and SMNVEV (reference sequence). CDR3 residues: CATSQTTGGRVFF. In DNA form, the CDR3 reads TGTGCCACGTCGCAAACTACAGGGGGCAGGGTATTTTTT.

The gene calls are TRBV18 and TRBJ1-5; tentative D call: TRBD1 (6 bases). The CDR3 length is 13 residues. Germline assignment: CDR1 KGHSH and CDR2 LQKENI. Trimming stripped 1 base from V and 11 bases from J, with 12 bases between. In DNA, the CDR3 is TGTGCCAGCTCACCACAAGGGGGTGGGGCCCAGCATTTT. Protein product: CASSPQGGGAQHF.

This clone was seen a single time. CDR3 nucleotides: TGTGCCAGCTCGAGGACAGGGAGGACAGATACGCAGTATTTT. The encoded protein is CASSRTGRTDTQYF. This rearrangement joins TRBV18 to TRBJ2-3; 8 nucleotides line up with TRBD1. The CDR3 has 14 amino acids. Germline lookup yields CDR1 KGHSH and CDR2 LQKENI. Trimming took 6 bases from V and 3 from J; bases not matched to a gene: 5.

The chain links TRBV2 to TRBJ2-1, with 9 bases matching TRBD2. With 10 bases clipped from V and 2 bases from J, the junction kept 6 bases outside the gene matches. The CDR3 loop spans 14 amino acids. CDR1 is SNHLY, CDR2 FYNNEI, per germline. The CDR3 bases are TGTGCCACCGAGAGCGGGGGGCCCTACAATGAGCAGTTCTTC. Translating it yields CATESGGPYNEQFF.

V is TRBV19 and J is TRBJ1-3; D is unresolved. Looked up from germline, CDR1 is LNHDA and CDR2 is SQIVND (reference sequence). The CDR3 covers 14 residues. V was pared by 3 bases and J by 3 bases, with 9 bases between. CDR3 sequence reads: CASSIMHFGNTIYF. The DNA of the CDR3 is TGTGCCAGTAGTATTATGCACTTTGGAAACACCATATATTTT.

The chain joins TRBV12-5 to TRBJ2-2; 9 nucleotides match TRBD1. Germline values: CDR1 LGHNT, CDR2 FRNRAP. CDR3 length equals 16 residues. Unmatched junction bases numbered 7, after V lost 4 bases and J lost 4 bases. The CDR3 protein is CASGSPGTGSTGELFF. Written as DNA, the CDR3 is TGTGCTAGTGGTTCTCCCGGGACAGGGTCCACCGGGGAGCTGTTTTTT.

This sequence joins TRBV7-6 and TRBJ2-5, with 14 positions matching TRBD2. J lost 3 bases, V lost 7 bases, and 13 bases had no gene match. The CDR3 spans 18 residues. CDR1 and CDR2 (germline): SGHVS, FNYEAQ. The CDR3 loop is CASNLVTSGGAFEETQYF. Written as DNA, the CDR3 is TGTGCCAGCAACCTGGTGACTAGCGGGGGGGCCTTTGAAGAGACCCAGTACTTC.

V and J are TRBV21-1 and TRBJ2-2; the D segment call TRBD1 is taken from the table without a DNA check. TRBV21-1 is designated a pseudogene. The CDR3 runs 23 residues. The DNA for the CDR3 is TGTGCCAGCAGCAAAGGCTTTGAGTGTAGACAAAAGACAGGGGGAGCGAACACCGGGGAGCTGTTTTTT. This gives the protein CASSKGFECRQKTGGANTGELFF.

The chain combines TRBV15 with TRBJ2-7; a possible D gene is TRBD2 (7 bases). The CDR3 runs 22 residues. The V and J ends lost 0 bases and 2 bases respectively, with 32 bases between them. Germline-derived CDR1 and CDR2 are LNHNV and YYDKDF (reference sequence). The CDR3, as DNA: TGTGCCACCAGCAGAGAAGGGCGTCGCCTGGTTGGGGGGGCCCCAGCGGCCTACGAGCAGTACTTC. This codes for CATSREGRRLVGGAPAAYEQYF.

This rearrangement joins TRBV10-1 to TRBJ2-2; D uncertain. V lost 9 bases and J 0 bases, leaving 11 bases between the germline ends. This CDR3 comprises 14 residues. Germline V CDR1 and CDR2: WNHNN, SYGVQD (reference sequence). The CDR3 protein is CARRRSANTGELFF. CDR3 DNA: TGCGCCAGGCGACGGAGCGCGAACACCGGGGAGCTGTTTTTT.

The chain uses TRBV7-9 and TRBJ2-2; 9 nucleotides agree with TRBD2. V dropped 2 bases and J dropped 0; count of bases not matched to a gene: 7. Germline V lookup: CDR1 SEHNR, CDR2 FQNEAQ (reference sequence). The CDR3 is made up of 18 amino acids. The CDR3 protein is CASSLSRTSASNTGELFF. The DNA for the CDR3 is TGTGCCAGCAGCTTAAGTAGGACTAGCGCGTCGAACACCGGGGAGCTGTTTTTT.